What follows are 13 T cell receptor beta chains derived from one specimen sequenced in a study of blood T cell repertoires in COVID-19. TCRdb's table, derived via immunoSEQ multiplex PCR, lists solely in-frame clones and lacks some. Of roughly 120,000 clones listed, 88% are singletons. The sample consisted of peripheral blood. These receptors originate from a woman aged 45-65 years with acute or convalescent COVID-19.

The chain's CDR3 is CATVDSEVHTQYF. The CDR3 DNA reads TGTGCCACCGTGGACAGTGAGGTACATACGCAGTATTTT. V and J are TRBV28 and TRBJ2-3; TRBD1 might be the D (6 bases). V was shortened by 10 bases and J by 7 bases, with 18 bases between the two germline ends. There are 13 residues in the CDR3. Per germline, CDR1 MDHEN and CDR2 SYDVKM.

The rearrangement links TRBV28 to TRBJ1-4, with no clear D. Germline V gives CDR1 MDHEN, CDR2 SYDVKM. The CDR3 has 11 amino acids. Trimming took 7 bases from V and 5 from J, leaving 5 bases between them. CDR3 nucleotides: TGTGCCAGCACGCGAAATGAAAAACTGTTTTTT. Amino acid sequence: CASTRNEKLFF.

The genes are TRBV7-2 and TRBJ2-4; TRBD1 might be the D (7 bases). Germline lookup yields CDR1 SGHTA and CDR2 FQGNSA. Trimming removed 5 bases from V and 0 bases from J, with 14 bases in between. The CDR3 has 16 amino acids. In DNA form, the CDR3 reads TGTGCCAGCAGCCCCCAGGGGGGATCAGCCAAAAACATTCAGTACTTC. Its protein is CASSPQGGSAKNIQYF.

This clone was seen a single time. J is TRBJ1-3 and V is TRBV19; D ambiguous. The CDR3 is 14 amino acids. V was pared by 7 bases and J by 0 bases, with 10 bases between. The germline CDR1 and CDR2 sequences are LNHDA and SQIVND (reference sequence). This chain's CDR3 is CASTSGSSGNTIYF. The CDR3 region has the DNA TGTGCCAGTACCTCCGGGTCCTCTGGAAACACCATATATTTT.

The V gene is TRBV6-5, the J gene TRBJ2-7, with D maybe TRBD1 (5 bases). There are 15 residues in the CDR3. Germline-derived CDR1 and CDR2 are MNHEY and SVGAGI. V was clipped by 0 bases and J by 5 bases, with 14 bases between them. The CDR3 is CASSYSPLRADEQYF. The DNA for the CDR3 is TGTGCCAGCAGTTACTCGCCCCTCAGGGCCGACGAGCAGTACTTC.

This clone was observed a handful of times. The gene calls are TRBV28 and TRBJ2-2, with 7 bases lining up with TRBD2. The CDR3 loop spans 15 amino acids. CDR1 MDHEN and CDR2 SYDVKM come from the germline V gene. V lost 6 bases, J lost 0 bases, and 4 bases stayed unmatched. In DNA, the CDR3 is TGTGCCAGCAGGGAGAGCGGGGCGAACACCGGGGAGCTGTTTTTT. It yields the protein CASRESGANTGELFF.

This rearrangement joins TRBV19 to TRBJ2-7, with 8 bases lining up with TRBD1. Germline CDR1 reads LNHDA; CDR2 reads SQIVND (reference sequence). Germline trimming cut 3 bases from V and 2 bases from J; bases unmatched to any gene: 3. The CDR3 consists of 14 residues. CDR3 nucleotide sequence: TGTGCCAGTAGTATCAGGGGGCGTCCCTACGAGCAGTACTTC. Protein: CASSIRGRPYEQYF. Full variable domain (remainder filled in from reference TRBV19 and TRBJ2-7): DGGITQSPKYLFRKEGQNVTLSCEQNLNHDAMYWYRQDPGQGLRLIYYSQIVNDFQKGDIAEGYSVSREKKESFPLTVTSAQKNPTAFYLCASSIRGRPYEQYFGPGTRLTVT.

This chain connects TRBV5-8 to TRBJ2-7; TRBD1 matches at 9 bases. The CDR3 sequence is 15 residues long. V lost 6 bases and J lost 0; bases outside the gene matches: 7. Germline V gives CDR1 SGHTS, CDR2 YDEGEE. In DNA, the CDR3 is TGTGCCAGCACCAAAGACAGGGGGAGCTCCTACGAGCAGTACTTC. This encodes CASTKDRGSSYEQYF.

The chain has TRBV20-1 and TRBJ2-1; D perhaps matches TRBD2 (5 bases). CDR3 length: 11 amino acids. Germline V gene sequence: CDR1 DFQATT, CDR2 SNEGSKA (reference sequence). Trimming took 6 bases from V and 10 from J, leaving 13 bases between them. The CDR3 sequence: CSAPSRREQFF. The CDR3 DNA is TGCAGTGCCCCCTCTCGGAGGGAGCAGTTCTTC.

This sequence joins TRBV24-1 and TRBJ2-3; 7 nucleotides align to TRBD1. V shed 0 bases, J shed 0 bases, and the junction held 11 bases outside the gene matches. The CDR3 extends over 19 amino acids. Germline V gene sequence: CDR1 KGHDR, CDR2 SFDVKD. The CDR3 DNA is TGTGCCACCAGTGATTTGCAGGGGGTCGGAGCATTTAGCACAGATACGCAGTATTTT. This gives the protein CATSDLQGVGAFSTDTQYF.

The gene calls are TRBV5-1 and TRBJ2-6; a possible D gene is TRBD2 (6 bases). The CDR3 is 18 amino acids. CDR1 and CDR2 from the germline V gene are SGHRS and YFSETQ. Trimming took off 4 bases at V and 2 bases at J, with 19 bases between the two ends. CDR3 protein: CASSLLTDGGAGANVLTF. Here the CDR3 DNA reads TGCGCCAGCAGCCTCTTGACGGATGGAGGGGCTGGGGCCAACGTCCTGACTTTC. Full variable domain (remainder filled in from reference TRBV5-1 and TRBJ2-6): KAGVTQTPRYLIKTRGQQVTLSCSPISGHRSVSWYQQTPGQGLQFLFEYFSETQRNKGNFPGRFSGRQFSNSRSEMNVSTLELGDSALYLCASSLLTDGGAGANVLTFGAGSRLTVL.

The chain carries TRBV5-1 and TRBJ2-6; 7 bases agree with TRBD1. This CDR3 is 16 amino acids long. CDR1 and CDR2 from the germline V gene are SGHRS and YFSETQ. V shed 2 bases and J 4 bases; nucleotides not matched to a gene: 6. The CDR3 loop is CASSFRTGVGANVLTF. DNA for the CDR3: TGCGCCAGCAGCTTCCGGACAGGCGTAGGGGCCAACGTCCTGACTTTC.

In the case of this clone: Other DNA sequences of this sample code for an identical CDR3. This chain uses TRBV5-1 with TRBJ2-1; 11 positions match TRBD2. This CDR3 comprises 15 residues. Germline V gives CDR1 SGHRS, CDR2 YFSETQ. V trimming: 0 bases; J trimming: 8 bases; junction bases outside the gene matches: 4. CDR3 sequence reads: CASSLGLAGLDEQFF. Here the CDR3 DNA reads TGCGCCAGCAGCTTGGGACTAGCGGGACTGGATGAGCAGTTCTTC.